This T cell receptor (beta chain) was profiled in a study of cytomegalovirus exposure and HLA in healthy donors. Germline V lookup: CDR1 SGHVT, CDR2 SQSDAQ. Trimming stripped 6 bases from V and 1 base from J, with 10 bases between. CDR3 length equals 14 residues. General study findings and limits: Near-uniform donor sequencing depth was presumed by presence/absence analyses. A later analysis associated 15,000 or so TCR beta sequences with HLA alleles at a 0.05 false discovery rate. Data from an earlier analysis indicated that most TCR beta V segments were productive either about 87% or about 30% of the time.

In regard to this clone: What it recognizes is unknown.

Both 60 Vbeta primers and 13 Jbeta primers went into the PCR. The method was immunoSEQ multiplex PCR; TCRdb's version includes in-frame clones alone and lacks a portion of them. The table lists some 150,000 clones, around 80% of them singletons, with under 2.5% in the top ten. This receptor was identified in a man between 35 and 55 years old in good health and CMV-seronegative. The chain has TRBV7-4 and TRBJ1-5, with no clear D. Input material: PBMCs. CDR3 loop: CASSPDKSNQPQHF. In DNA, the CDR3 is TGTGCCAGCAGTCCCGACAAGAGCAATCAGCCCCAGCATTTT.